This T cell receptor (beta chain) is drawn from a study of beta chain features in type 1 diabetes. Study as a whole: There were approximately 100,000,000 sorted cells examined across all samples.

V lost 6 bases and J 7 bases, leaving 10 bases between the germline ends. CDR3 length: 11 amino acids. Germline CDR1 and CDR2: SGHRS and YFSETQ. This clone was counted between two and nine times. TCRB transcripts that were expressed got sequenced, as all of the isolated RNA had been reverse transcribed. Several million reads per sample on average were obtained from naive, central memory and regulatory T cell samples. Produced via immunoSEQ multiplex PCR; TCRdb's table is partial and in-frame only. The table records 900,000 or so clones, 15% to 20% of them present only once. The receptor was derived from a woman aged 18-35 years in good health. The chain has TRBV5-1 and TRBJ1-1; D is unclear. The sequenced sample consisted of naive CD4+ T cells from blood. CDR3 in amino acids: CASITRGEAFF. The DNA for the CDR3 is TGCGCCAGCATAACCCGTGGTGAAGCTTTCTTT.